This T cell receptor (beta chain) stems from a study of cytomegalovirus exposure and HLA in healthy donors. Germline CDR1 reads SGDLS; CDR2 reads YYNGEE. The CDR3 spans 14 residues. The trim removed 0 bases at V and 5 bases at J, leaving 2 bases unmatched. Note on this clone: Its antigen is not identified.

Regarding the study as a whole: Cytomegalovirus-associated TCR beta chains were listed, numbering roughly 150. In a later analysis, CMV-associated beta chains were mostly HLA-associated, it appeared.

With 60 Vbeta and 13 Jbeta primers, the PCR was carried out. The method was immunoSEQ multiplex PCR; TCRdb's version includes in-frame clones alone and lacks a portion of them. Counted here are 95,000 to 100,000 clones, more than 70% occurring once; the ten biggest clones make up roughly 7.7%. What was sequenced was PBMCs. This clonotype originated in a female donor in good health and CMV-seronegative. The chain couples TRBV9 to TRBJ2-5, with 9 bases that match TRBD2. CDR3 DNA: TGTGCCAGCAGCGTAGTAGCGGGGGAGGAGACCCAGTACTTC. Translated, it gives CASSVVAGEETQYF.